These T cell receptor beta chains were read from a single sample in a study of identical twins. A single record per CDR3 protein comes from TCRdb applying MiXCR to the 5' RACE reads. Altogether some 500,000 distinct CDR3 sequences are present, roughly an eighth being singletons, with the ten largest covering about 1%. The same specimen was also included in a second study, on yellow fever vaccine responses in identical twins.

Sequenced: CD4+ T cells sorted from blood. The receptors shown here come from a woman aged 18-35 years in good health. CDR3s include the opening cysteine and the closing phenylalanine or tryptophan. The D gene is left open where the match is weak. Expanded clones are given a class, and other clones once, few, many or no size at all.

D: TRBD2
V: TRBV12-3/TRBV12-4
J: TRBJ2-2
size: many
CDR3: CASSSNAALASHTGELFF
DNA: TGTGCCAGCAGTTCAAATGCGGCACTAGCGAGCCACACCGGGGAGCTGTTTTTT

D: TRBD1
V: TRBV6-2/TRBV6-3
J: TRBJ2-3
size: many
CDR3: CASSLRDRGADTQYF
DNA: TGTGCCAGCAGTCTCCGAGACAGGGGGGCAGATACGCAGTATTTT

D: NA
V: TRBV6-1
J: TRBJ2-1
size: many
CDR3: CASSDFVLTQFF
DNA: TGTGCCAGCAGTGACTTCGTACTTACCCAGTTCTTC

D: NA
V: TRBV7-3
J: TRBJ2-7
size: few
CDR3: CASSPGGLKGEQYF
DNA: TGTGCCAGCAGCCCCGGCGGGTTGAAAGGCGAGCAGTACTTC

D: NA
V: TRBV29-1
J: TRBJ2-3
size: many
CDR3: CSTRRDIPMDTDTQYF
DNA: TGCAGCACCAGACGGGACATTCCCATGGACACAGATACGCAGTATTTT

D: TRBD1
V: TRBV2
J: TRBJ2-5
size: many
CDR3: CASSELGQGVETQYF
DNA: TGTGCCAGCAGTGAGCTGGGACAGGGGGTGGAGACCCAGTACTTC

D: NA
V: TRBV7-2
J: TRBJ2-3
size: few
CDR3: CASSLRQYTDTQYF
DNA: TGTGCCAGCAGCCTGAGACAGTACACAGATACGCAGTATTTT

D: NA
V: TRBV30
J: TRBJ2-5
size: NA
CDR3: CAWSAGPSWETQYF
DNA: TGTGCCTGGAGTGCGGGCCCTAGCTGGGAGACCCAGTACTTC

D: TRBD2
V: TRBV5-1
J: TRBJ2-7
size: many
CDR3: CASSSNRGGYEQYF
DNA: TGCGCCAGCAGCTCGAACCGGGGGGGGTACGAGCAGTACTTC

D: NA
V: TRBV5-1
J: TRBJ2-7
size: NA
CDR3: CASSLVPGPYEQYF
DNA: TGCGCCAGCAGCTTGGTGCCAGGACCCTACGAGCAGTACTTC

D: NA
V: TRBV7-2
J: TRBJ1-1
size: many
CDR3: CASSLVQVNTEAFF
DNA: TGTGCCAGCAGCTTAGTTCAAGTGAACACTGAAGCTTTCTTT

D: TRBD1
V: TRBV10-3
J: TRBJ1-2
size: NA
CDR3: CAISTGGDYGYTF
DNA: TGTGCCATCAGTACAGGGGGCGATTATGGCTACACCTTC

D: NA
V: TRBV19
J: TRBJ1-2
size: NA
CDR3: CASSTGGYGYTF
DNA: TGTGCCAGTAGTACGGGGGGTTATGGCTACACCTTC

D: NA
V: TRBV2
J: TRBJ2-2
size: few
CDR3: CASSEAKGLMVAGELFF
DNA: TGTGCCAGCAGTGAAGCCAAGGGGTTGATGGTGGCCGGGGAGCTGTTTTTT

D: NA
V: TRBV18
J: TRBJ2-5
size: NA
CDR3: CASSPRPGNQETQYF
DNA: TGTGCCAGCTCACCACGCCCGGGAAACCAAGAGACCCAGTACTTC

D: NA
V: TRBV11-2
J: TRBJ2-3
size: NA
CDR3: CASSLEGRTGTDTQYF
DNA: TGTGCCAGCAGCTTAGAAGGGCGGACAGGCACAGATACGCAGTATTTT

D: NA
V: TRBV7-2
J: TRBJ1-1
size: NA
CDR3: CASNFEVGAELFF
DNA: TGTGCCAGCAACTTCGAGGTCGGCGCCGAGCTTTTCTTT

D: NA
V: TRBV28
J: TRBJ2-3
size: NA
CDR3: CASSVPGDTQYF
DNA: TGTGCCAGCAGTGTACCAGGAGATACGCAGTATTTT

D: NA
V: TRBV2
J: TRBJ1-2
size: few
CDR3: CASTMKTGFHYGYTF
DNA: TGTGCCAGCACCATGAAGACCGGCTTCCACTATGGCTACACCTTC

D: TRBD1
V: TRBV29-1
J: TRBJ2-4
size: NA
CDR3: CSVVKGQYQGIQYF
DNA: TGCAGCGTTGTAAAGGGACAGTACCAGGGCATTCAGTACTTC

D: TRBD1
V: TRBV6-5
J: TRBJ2-7
size: NA
CDR3: CASSYSGQLGDYEQYF
DNA: TGTGCCAGCAGTTACTCGGGACAGTTGGGGGACTACGAGCAGTACTTC

D: NA
V: TRBV11-2
J: TRBJ1-5
size: NA
CDR3: CASSRDGEMYQPQHF
DNA: TGTGCCAGCAGCCGGGACGGGGAGATGTATCAGCCCCAGCATTTT

D: TRBD2
V: TRBV20-1
J: TRBJ2-1
size: NA
CDR3: CSAPGLAGGFPSSSYNEQFF
DNA: TGCAGTGCTCCGGGACTAGCGGGGGGTTTCCCCTCGAGCTCCTACAATGAGCAGTTCTTC

D: NA
V: TRBV7-3
J: TRBJ1-1
size: few
CDR3: CASRRLGATENTEAFF
DNA: TGTGCCAGCAGACGACTGGGGGCGACAGAGAACACTGAAGCTTTCTTT

D: TRBD1
V: TRBV12-3/TRBV12-4
J: TRBJ1-1
size: NA
CDR3: CASSFRDRNTEAFF
DNA: TGTGCCAGCAGTTTTCGGGACAGGAACACTGAAGCTTTCTTT

D: NA
V: TRBV11-3
J: TRBJ2-2
size: NA
CDR3: CASSLAISAAGELFF
DNA: TGTGCCAGCAGCTTAGCCATTAGCGCCGCCGGGGAGCTGTTTTTT

D: NA
V: TRBV24-1
J: TRBJ2-1
size: many
CDR3: CATSDLASPSPSEQFF
DNA: TGTGCCACCAGTGATCTAGCATCACCCTCTCCAAGTGAGCAGTTCTTC

D: TRBD2
V: TRBV11-3
J: TRBJ2-1
size: many
CDR3: CASSPGTSGINEQFF
DNA: TGTGCCAGCAGCCCCGGGACTAGCGGGATTAATGAGCAGTTCTTC

D: NA
V: TRBV15
J: TRBJ2-2
size: NA
CDR3: CATSRDMGPGELFF
DNA: TGTGCCACCAGCAGAGATATGGGGCCCGGGGAGCTGTTTTTT

D: NA
V: TRBV29-1
J: TRBJ2-2
size: many
CDR3: CSVGGGVNTGELFF
DNA: TGCAGCGTTGGAGGAGGGGTTAACACCGGGGAGCTGTTTTTT

D: NA
V: TRBV12-3/TRBV12-4
J: TRBJ2-1
size: many
CDR3: CASSLAYGVRFF
DNA: TGTGCCAGCAGTTTAGCGTACGGGGTCAGGTTCTTC

D: NA
V: TRBV11-2
J: TRBJ2-1
size: NA
CDR3: CASSLQGRGHNEQFF
DNA: TGTGCCAGCAGTTTACAGGGTCGAGGACACAATGAGCAGTTCTTC

D: NA
V: TRBV29-1
J: TRBJ2-5
size: many
CDR3: CSVNRAGETQYF
DNA: TGCAGCGTCAACAGGGCTGGTGAGACCCAGTACTTC

D: NA
V: TRBV14
J: TRBJ2-5
size: NA
CDR3: CASSQVGGSLQETQYF
DNA: TGTGCCAGCAGCCAAGTTGGGGGGTCACTTCAAGAGACCCAGTACTTC

D: TRBD2
V: TRBV3-1
J: TRBJ2-2
size: few
CDR3: CASSLDIAGGPTGELFF
DNA: TGTGCCAGCAGCCTCGATATAGCGGGGGGACCCACCGGGGAGCTGTTTTTT

D: TRBD1
V: TRBV12-3/TRBV12-4
J: TRBJ1-4
size: many
CDR3: CASRRDRGPNEKLFF
DNA: TGTGCCAGCAGAAGGGACAGGGGACCTAATGAAAAACTGTTTTTT

D: NA
V: TRBV12-3/TRBV12-4
J: TRBJ2-3
size: NA
CDR3: CASSPYAGVSTDTQYF
DNA: TGTGCCAGCAGCCCATACGCAGGGGTCAGCACAGATACGCAGTATTTT

D: TRBD1
V: TRBV5-1
J: TRBJ2-3
size: NA
CDR3: CASSLGQGGRTDTQYF
DNA: TGCGCCAGCAGCTTGGGACAGGGGGGAAGGACAGATACGCAGTATTTT

D: NA
V: TRBV12-3/TRBV12-4
J: TRBJ1-4
size: NA
CDR3: CASSFPPIGKLFF
DNA: TGTGCCAGCAGTTTCCCCCCCATTGGAAAACTGTTTTTT

D: TRBD2
V: TRBV9
J: TRBJ2-3
size: few
CDR3: CASSVGGGYTDTQYF
DNA: TGTGCCAGCAGCGTAGGCGGGGGATACACAGATACGCAGTATTTT

D: NA
V: TRBV30
J: TRBJ2-7
size: few
CDR3: CAWIETVLISYEQYF
DNA: TGTGCCTGGATAGAGACGGTGCTCATCTCCTACGAGCAGTACTTC

D: TRBD1
V: TRBV6-1
J: TRBJ1-1
size: NA
CDR3: CASSENRGSAEAFF
DNA: TGTGCCAGCAGTGAGAACAGGGGGTCCGCTGAAGCTTTCTTT

D: NA
V: TRBV12-3/TRBV12-4
J: TRBJ1-2
size: few
CDR3: CASSYSLANYGYTF
DNA: TGTGCCAGCAGTTACAGCCTCGCCAACTATGGCTACACCTTC

D: TRBD2
V: TRBV3-1
J: TRBJ2-1
size: NA
CDR3: CASRVAGGMGEQFF
DNA: TGTGCCAGCAGAGTAGCGGGAGGGATGGGAGAGCAGTTCTTC

D: NA
V: TRBV20-1
J: TRBJ1-6
size: NA
CDR3: CSASIGGFRSPLHF
DNA: TGCAGTGCTAGTATCGGGGGTTTTCGGTCACCCCTCCACTTT

D: NA
V: TRBV30
J: TRBJ2-2
size: few
CDR3: CAWSAHGGPGTGELFF
DNA: TGTGCCTGGAGCGCCCACGGGGGGCCGGGGACCGGGGAGCTGTTTTTT

D: TRBD2
V: TRBV10-3
J: TRBJ2-7
size: few
CDR3: CAISESRAGGNYEQYF
DNA: TGTGCCATCAGTGAGTCGAGAGCGGGAGGGAACTACGAGCAGTACTTC

D: NA
V: TRBV9
J: TRBJ2-3
size: NA
CDR3: CASNPRGADTQYF
DNA: TGTGCCAGCAACCCGAGGGGGGCAGATACGCAGTATTTT